These 10 T cell receptor beta chains came from one sample sequenced in a study of blood T cell repertoires in COVID-19. Sequencing used immunoSEQ multiplex PCR; TCRdb keeps in-frame clones, though not all of them. This sample has some 1,800 clones, with approximately 84% found just once. The sample taken for sequencing was peripheral blood. Receptors were obtained from a man in his 70s with active COVID-19.

This clone was seen once. The junction departs from the called germline gene at one end, perhaps through a read error. The V gene is TRBV11-2, the J gene TRBJ1-1, with TRBD1 identical over 7 bases. Per the germline V gene, CDR1 is SGHAT and CDR2 is FQNNGV. The CDR3 is 14 residues long. The chain's CDR3 is CASSLEPGGRKAFF. In nucleotides, the CDR3 is TGTGCCAGCAGCCTAGAACCAGGGGGAAGAAAAGCTTTCTTT. Full variable domain (outside the CDR3, taken from reference TRBV11-2 and TRBJ1-1): EAGVAQSPRYKIIEKRQSVAFWCNPISGHATLYWYQQILGQGPKLLIQFQNNGVVDDSQLPKDRFSAERLKGVDSTLKIQPAKLEDSAVYLCASSLEPGGRKAFFGQGTRLTVV.

The CDR3 DNA sequence: TGTGCCAGCACAATCCTACAGGGGGCGGGTGAAAAACTGTTTTTT. This codes for CASTILQGAGEKLFF. The chain carries TRBV28 and TRBJ1-4; 9 bases agree with TRBD1. The CDR3 runs 15 residues. Germline V gives CDR1 MDHEN, CDR2 SYDVKM. Germline trimming cut 7 bases from V and 7 bases from J; bases unmatched to any gene: 10.

The J gene is TRBJ1-2, the V gene TRBV4-2; TRBD1 agrees at 9 bases. CDR3 length: 14 amino acids. The germline gives CDR1 LGHNA, CDR2 YNFKEQ. Trimming cost V 5 bases and J 8 bases; bases outside gene matches: 9. CDR3: CASSLMGQGKGYTF. The CDR3 DNA is TGTGCCAGCAGCTTAATGGGACAGGGAAAAGGCTACACCTTC.

The rearrangement joins TRBV10-2 to TRBJ2-2; unclear D gene. Between the trimmed V and J ends, which lost 8 bases and 3 bases, there was a span of 4 bases. The CDR3 is made up of 11 amino acids. CDR1 is WSHSY, CDR2 SAAADI, per germline. CDR3 coding DNA: TGCGCCAGCTCTTACACCGGGGAGCTGTTTTTT. Translated: CASSYTGELFF.

This clone has a handful of counts. The chain is built from TRBV27 and TRBJ2-7, with TRBD1 matching 8 bases. This CDR3 is 15 amino acids long. J gave up 2 bases and V 1 base, and 4 bases lay outside the gene matches. Germline V gene data show CDR1 as MNHEY and CDR2 as SMNVEV (reference sequence). The CDR3 sequence: CASSLWGQATYEQYF. The CDR3 DNA is TGTGCCAGCAGTTTATGGGGACAGGCAACCTACGAGCAGTACTTC.

The chain combines TRBV10-3 with TRBJ2-7; D perhaps matches TRBD2 (5 bases). CDR3 length equals 13 residues. The germline V gene encodes CDR1 ENHRY and CDR2 SYGVKD. With 0 bases removed from V and 9 bases from J, the gap between germline ends came to 12 bases. CDR3 nucleotides: TGTGCCATCAGTGAGTCGGCCGGGGAAGGGCAGTACTTC. It codes for CAISESAGEGQYF.

V usage is TRBV27 and J usage is TRBJ2-7, with D perhaps TRBD2 (5 bases). The CDR3 spans 15 residues. Trimming shortened V by 1 base and J by 2 bases, and 12 bases separated the two germline ends. Germline V lookup: CDR1 MNHEY, CDR2 SMNVEV (reference sequence). The DNA of the CDR3 is TGTGCCAGCAGTTTATACTTGGAGGAACCCTACGAGCAGTACTTC. This sequence encodes CASSLYLEEPYEQYF.

V usage is TRBV10-3 and J usage is TRBJ1-2; 10 nucleotides align to TRBD1. CDR1 ENHRY and CDR2 SYGVKD come from the germline V gene. This CDR3 comprises 14 residues. The junction had 10 bases not matched to a gene; V was cut back by 8 bases and J by 7 bases. The DNA for the CDR3 is TGTGCCATCGGACAGGGGGGCCGAATTGGTGGCTACACCTTC. Translated: CAIGQGGRIGGYTF.

This clone was seen just once. The rearrangement uses TRBV29-1 and TRBJ2-7, with D unresolved. Germline-derived CDR1 and CDR2 are SQVTM and ANQGSEA. Trimming took off 7 bases at V and 2 bases at J, with 15 bases between the two ends. This CDR3 region has 13 residues. CDR3 loop: CSASSPLPYEQYF. CDR3 sequence (DNA): TGCAGCGCCAGTTCACCTCTCCCCTACGAGCAGTACTTC.

This clone is labeled as large. The V call is TRBV10-2, the J call TRBJ2-7; 11 bases fit TRBD2. Germline V gene data show CDR1 as WSHSY and CDR2 as SAAADI. V dropped 2 bases and J dropped 6; count of bases not matched to a gene: 6. The CDR3 has 15 amino acids. Written as DNA, the CDR3 is TGCGCCAGCAGTGAGGCTAGCGGGAGGATCCTCGAGCAGTACTTC. Encoded protein: CASSEASGRILEQYF.